The 8 T cell receptor beta chains below were found in one sample sequenced in a study of response to subunit inactivated influenza vaccine. TCRdb re-called the RT-PCR reads with MiXCR, one entry per CDR3 protein. The sample has about 480,000 distinct CDR3 sequences, less than 30% seen once. Sequencing used CD4+ T cells sorted from PBMCs, obtained 4 to 6 days after vaccination. The source of these receptors is a man aged 50-59 years who received an inactivated influenza vaccine.

This clonotype was seen a few times. This rearrangement joins TRBV28 to TRBJ1-5; tentative D call: TRBD1 (5 bases). Germline V lookup: CDR1 MDHEN, CDR2 SYDVKM. Trimming pared 6 bases from V and 3 bases from J, leaving 24 bases between. This CDR3 contains 18 residues. The DNA of the CDR3 is TGTGCCAGCAGACTTACAGGACAATGGGGGTGGATCAATCAGCCCCAGCATTTT. Protein sequence: CASRLTGQWGWINQPQHF. Full variable domain (remainder filled in from reference TRBV28 and TRBJ1-5): DVKVTQSSRYLVKRTGEKVFLECVQDMDHENMFWYRQDPGLGLRLIYFSYDVKMKEKGDIPEGYSVSREKKERFSLILESASTNQTSMYLCASRLTGQWGWINQPQHFGDGTRLSIL.

This clonotype came up a few times. The chain uses TRBV3-1 and TRBJ1-1; 10 bases match TRBD1. CDR1 LGHDT and CDR2 YNNKEL come from the germline V gene (reference sequence). V dropped 4 bases and J dropped 4; count of bases not matched to a gene: 3. The CDR3 sequence is 14 residues long. CDR3 DNA: TGTGCCAGCAGCCTCGGGACAGGGGTCACTGAAGCTTTCTTT. Amino acid sequence: CASSLGTGVTEAFF.

CDR3: CASSLGLAGVSYEQYF. CDR3 DNA sequence: TGTGCCAGCAGTTTAGGACTAGCGGGCGTCTCCTACGAGCAGTACTTC. The chain joins TRBV28 to TRBJ2-7; 11 bases are shared with TRBD2. CDR1 and CDR2 from the germline V gene are MDHEN and SYDVKM. This CDR3 region has 16 residues. V was pared by 2 bases and J by 0 bases, with 3 bases of the junction left unmatched.

The chain is built from TRBV4-1 and TRBJ1-2, with 9 bases matching TRBD1. The V gene end was trimmed by 1 base and the J gene end by 4 bases; junction bases not matched to a gene: 4. This CDR3 region has 15 residues. Germline loops: CDR1 MGHRA, CDR2 YSYEKL. CDR3 nucleotide sequence: TGCGCCAGCAGCCAAGGACAGGGGGTGACCTATGGCTACACCTTC. Translating it yields CASSQGQGVTYGYTF.

The chain carries TRBV29-1 and TRBJ1-5; D is unclear. The ends were cut back, 4 bases at V and 2 bases at J, with 9 bases in the middle. Germline values: CDR1 SQVTM, CDR2 ANQGSEA. The CDR3 runs 13 residues. The DNA for the CDR3 is TGCAGCGTTGCCCCAGGCCGCAATCAGCCCCAGCATTTT. Protein product: CSVAPGRNQPQHF.

This clonotype was detected many times. V and J are TRBV29-1 and TRBJ2-5, with D perhaps TRBD2 (7 bases). The CDR3 sequence is 14 residues long. CDR1 is SQVTM and CDR2 is ANQGSEA in the germline V gene. V lost 7 bases and J 4 bases, leaving 19 bases between the germline ends. CDR3 loop: CSARPGGAGETQYF. CDR3 bases: TGCAGCGCCCGACCTGGGGGGGCTGGAGAGACCCAGTACTTC.

The chain carries TRBV5-1 and TRBJ2-3; perhaps D is TRBD1 or TRBD2 (5 bases each). Germline V gives CDR1 SGHRS, CDR2 YFSETQ. This CDR3 spans 13 amino acids. Trimming stripped 5 bases from V and 5 bases from J, with 12 bases between. The CDR3 nucleotides read TGCGCCAGCAGGGAAGGGGAGAGAGATACGCAGTATTTT. Amino acids: CASREGERDTQYF.

The chain couples TRBV20-1 to TRBJ2-1; unclear D gene. This CDR3 spans 10 amino acids. Per the germline V gene, CDR1 is DFQATT and CDR2 is SNEGSKA (reference sequence). CDR3 region: CSNMNNEQFF. As DNA, the CDR3 is TGCAGCAATATGAACAATGAGCAGTTCTTC.